This passage covers 24 T cell receptor beta chains from one sample sequenced in a study of PD-1 blockade in classical Hodgkin lymphoma. Assay used: immunoSEQ multiplex PCR; TCRdb lists only in-frame clones, some missing. The sample holds roughly 27,000 clones, about 72% seen once. Time point of the sample: cycle 4 day 1 (C4D1), after more than five weeks of nivolumab. Relapses following autologous stem cell transplantation were seen in all patients, with brentuximab vedotin exposure varying. The sample was peripheral blood mononuclear cells (PBMCs), taken before the fourth cycle of nivolumab. The receptors stem from a human donor with classical Hodgkin lymphoma.

The V call is TRBV7-2, the J call TRBJ2-5; 9 nucleotides agree with TRBD1. The germline CDR1 and CDR2 sequences are SGHTA and FQGNSA. Germline trimming cut 5 bases from V and 4 bases from J; bases unmatched to any gene: 8. This CDR3 contains 15 residues. CDR3 loop: CASSNHPDRGETQYF. Here the CDR3 DNA reads TGTGCCAGCAGCAACCATCCGGACAGGGGAGAGACCCAGTACTTC.

The chain links TRBV2 to TRBJ2-7; D gene uncertain. Trimming left V 8 bases short and J 6 bases short, with 14 bases between. CDR1 SNHLY and CDR2 FYNNEI come from the germline V gene. The CDR3 runs to 12 residues. The CDR3 spells CASSGLLVEQYF. DNA of the CDR3: TGTGCCAGCTCCGGCTTATTAGTCGAGCAGTACTTC.

This rearrangement joins TRBV27 to TRBJ1-6; D is unclear. This CDR3 has 13 residues. Deletions cut 4 bases from V and 7 bases from J, with 8 bases between. Germline V CDR1 and CDR2: MNHEY, SMNVEV (reference sequence). CDR3 in DNA: TGTGCCAGCAGTTGGGGATCGAATTCACCCCTCCACTTT. This translates into CASSWGSNSPLHF.

The rearrangement links TRBV28 to TRBJ2-7, with TRBD2 matching over 10 bases. The V gene end was trimmed by 5 bases and the J gene end by 1 base; junction bases not matched to a gene: 5. Germline CDR1 is MDHEN and CDR2 is SYDVKM. The CDR3 extends over 15 amino acids. This chain's CDR3 is CASSTAGGPSYEQYF. CDR3 DNA: TGTGCCAGCAGTACAGCGGGGGGGCCGTCCTACGAGCAGTACTTC.

The CDR3 reads CASRFSTNTEAFF. The CDR3 nucleotides read TGTGCCAGCAGATTTTCGACTAACACTGAAGCTTTCTTT. The chain is built from TRBV11-2 and TRBJ1-1; D is unclear. The V and J ends lost 6 bases and 2 bases respectively, with 10 bases between them. Germline loops: CDR1 SGHAT, CDR2 FQNNGV. The CDR3 consists of 13 residues.

The genes are TRBV30 and TRBJ2-3; the D gene could be TRBD1 or TRBD2 (5 bases each). CDR1 GTSNPN and CDR2 SVGIG come from the germline V gene (reference sequence). CDR3 length: 14 amino acids. Trimming took 1 base from V and 1 from J, leaving 9 bases between them. This CDR3 reads CAWSAGLGTDTQYF. CDR3 nucleotide sequence: TGTGCCTGGAGTGCGGGGCTGGGCACAGATACGCAGTATTTT.

V usage is TRBV11-2 and J usage is TRBJ2-1; no reliable D call. Looked up from germline, CDR1 is SGHAT and CDR2 is FQNNGV. The CDR3 is made up of 15 amino acids. V lost 5 bases, J lost 9 bases, and 20 bases lay in between. The CDR3 loop is CASSLTVHPATEQFF. The CDR3 DNA sequence: TGTGCCAGCAGCCTTACCGTCCACCCGGCTACTGAGCAGTTCTTC.

This clone showed up just once. The genes are TRBV5-5 and TRBJ1-4, with a possible D match to TRBD1 (6 bases). The germline CDR1 and CDR2 sequences are SGHKS and YYEKEE (reference sequence). V lost 4 bases and J lost 4, with 14 bases in between. The CDR3 loop spans 15 amino acids. The CDR3 nucleotides are TGTGCCAGCAGCCGGGGGGCCGGCTTTAATGAAAAACTGTTTTTT. It translates to CASSRGAGFNEKLFF.

The rearrangement uses TRBV29-1 and TRBJ1-2, with D maybe TRBD1 (6 bases). Deletions cut 4 bases from V and 2 bases from J, with 26 bases between. This CDR3 is 18 amino acids long. Looked up from germline, CDR1 is SQVTM and CDR2 is ANQGSEA. The CDR3 DNA reads TGCAGCGTTGCGGGGGACCGGGGGGCCACGGTAAACAACTATGGCTACACCTTC. It yields the protein CSVAGDRGATVNNYGYTF.

In this sample, this clone turned up once. The chain carries TRBV29-1 and TRBJ1-2, with D uncertain. Germline loops: CDR1 SQVTM, CDR2 ANQGSEA. Trimming removed 7 bases at V and 3 bases at J, with 15 bases between. The CDR3 sequence is 13 residues long. The CDR3 DNA reads TGCAGCGCCGAAGGGTTAGGAGACTATGGCTACACCTTC. Protein product: CSAEGLGDYGYTF. Looking up the rest from reference TRBV29-1 and TRBJ1-2 gives the full variable domain: SAVISQKPSRDICQRGTSLTIQCQVDSQVTMMFWYRQQPGQSLTLIATANQGSEATYESGFVIDKFPISRPNLTFSTLTVSNMSPEDSSIYLCSAEGLGDYGYTFGSGTRLTVV.

This clone showed up just once. The rearrangement uses TRBV5-1 and TRBJ2-3, with 13 positions matching TRBD2. The CDR3 runs to 16 residues. The J segment lost 5 bases and the V segment lost 4 bases, leaving 7 bases of the junction unmatched. Germline values: CDR1 SGHRS, CDR2 YFSETQ. DNA of the CDR3: TGCGCCAGCAGCCCAGGACTAGCGGGAGAAATAGATACGCAGTATTTT. Protein product: CASSPGLAGEIDTQYF. The complete variable domain, with remaining parts taken from reference TRBV5-1 and TRBJ2-3, reads KAGVTQTPRYLIKTRGQQVTLSCSPISGHRSVSWYQQTPGQGLQFLFEYFSETQRNKGNFPGRFSGRQFSNSRSEMNVSTLELGDSALYLCASSPGLAGEIDTQYFGPGTRLTVL.

The chain is built from TRBV6-5 and TRBJ1-1, with 8 nucleotides matching TRBD1. Per the germline V gene, CDR1 is MNHEY and CDR2 is SVGAGI. The CDR3 has 14 residues. Losses at the gene ends were 6 bases for V and 1 base for J; bases not matched to a gene: 4. DNA for the CDR3: TGTGCCAGCAGACAGGGGGTAGAGAACACTGAAGCTTTCTTT. Encoded protein: CASRQGVENTEAFF.

The chain combines TRBV19 with TRBJ1-5, with 8 bases matching TRBD1. There are 16 residues in the CDR3. V lost 0 bases, J lost 3 bases, and 4 bases stayed unmatched. Germline V gene sequence: CDR1 LNHDA, CDR2 SQIVND (reference sequence). This CDR3 reads CASSIETGGPNQPQHF. The CDR3 DNA reads TGTGCCAGTAGTATAGAAACAGGGGGACCCAATCAGCCCCAGCATTTT.

This clone was observed a few times. CDR3 residues: CASSTGRREKLFF. The CDR3 DNA sequence: TGTGCCAGCAGTACGGGAAGGCGGGAAAAACTGTTTTTT. V usage is TRBV2 and J usage is TRBJ1-4, with D unresolved. V shed 5 bases and J shed 8 bases, with 12 bases lying between them. The germline V gene encodes CDR1 SNHLY and CDR2 FYNNEI. CDR3 length equals 13 residues.

The chain links TRBV15 to TRBJ1-5; D unresolved. Trimming stripped 0 bases from V and 2 bases from J, with 11 bases between. The CDR3 consists of 16 residues. The V gene's germline CDR1 is LNHNV and CDR2 YYDKDF (reference sequence). CDR3 DNA: TGTGCCACCAGCAGAGATCAAGGGTACGGCAATCAGCCCCAGCATTTT. Amino acid sequence: CATSRDQGYGNQPQHF.

This chain connects TRBV29-1 to TRBJ1-6; 7 bases fit TRBD1. V lost 5 bases and J lost 5; bases outside the gene matches: 6. The CDR3 is 14 residues long. Germline values: CDR1 SQVTM, CDR2 ANQGSEA. The DNA for the CDR3 is TGCAGCGTTAAGACAGGGAAGGATAATTCACCCCTCCACTTT. Protein sequence: CSVKTGKDNSPLHF. The complete variable domain, with remaining parts taken from reference TRBV29-1 and TRBJ1-6, reads SAVISQKPSRDICQRGTSLTIQCQVDSQVTMMFWYRQQPGQSLTLIATANQGSEATYESGFVIDKFPISRPNLTFSTLTVSNMSPEDSSIYLCSVKTGKDNSPLHFGNGTRLTVT.

The V gene is TRBV7-8, the J gene TRBJ1-6; D not resolved. Germline lookup yields CDR1 SGHVS and CDR2 FQNEAQ. With 0 bases removed from V and 13 bases from J, the gap between germline ends came to 13 bases. This CDR3 region has 14 residues. In DNA, the CDR3 is TGTGCCAGCAGCTTAGCGTATAAGGGTTCGCCCCTCCACTTT. Its translation is CASSLAYKGSPLHF.

The chain joins TRBV19 to TRBJ1-2; no reliable D call. The V end was cut by 5 bases, the J end by 6 bases, with 16 bases between. From germline, CDR1 is LNHDA and CDR2 SQIVND (reference sequence). The CDR3 length is 14 residues. The CDR3 coding sequence is TGTGCCAGTAGTCCGGAAAGACGGAATCATGGCTACACCTTC. Translating it yields CASSPERRNHGYTF.

Only a few counts were recorded for this clone. The rearrangement links TRBV7-3 to TRBJ2-7; possible D gene TRBD1, 5 bases. The CDR3 length is 13 residues. CDR1 and CDR2 (germline): SGHTA, FQGTGA. V lost 5 bases, J lost 1 base, and 9 bases lay in between. This chain's CDR3 is CASSPAGSYEQYF. The DNA of the CDR3 is TGTGCCAGCAGCCCCGCAGGGTCCTACGAGCAGTACTTC.

The chain couples TRBV4-2 to TRBJ2-3, with TRBD2 matching over 12 bases. There are 17 residues in the CDR3. Germline CDR1 reads LGHNA; CDR2 reads YNFKEQ. V lost 4 bases and J lost 1; bases outside the gene matches: 6. This chain's CDR3 is CASSPTSGGHRTDTQYF. CDR3 DNA: TGTGCCAGCAGCCCGACTAGCGGGGGCCATCGCACAGATACGCAGTATTTT.

This clone was seen a handful of times. The chain uses TRBV28 and TRBJ2-1, with D possibly being TRBD1 (6 bases). The V end was cut by 4 bases, the J end by 4 bases, with 14 bases between. Germline lookup yields CDR1 MDHEN and CDR2 SYDVKM. The CDR3 consists of 15 residues. The CDR3 sequence is CASSYTITGYNEQFF. CDR3 DNA: TGTGCCAGCAGTTACACAATAACAGGGTACAATGAGCAGTTCTTC.

The chain employs TRBV7-6 and TRBJ2-7; either TRBD1 or TRBD2 may supply D (5 bases each). Germline values: CDR1 SGHVS, CDR2 FNYEAQ. V lost 4 bases and J 7 bases, leaving 23 bases between the germline ends. There are 16 residues in the CDR3. CDR3 residues: CASSSLPGQGVGEQYF. Written as DNA, the CDR3 is TGTGCCAGCAGCTCTCTGCCTGGGCAGGGAGTCGGGGAGCAGTACTTC.

The V gene is TRBV4-3, the J gene TRBJ1-1; 8 nucleotides agree with TRBD1. This CDR3 has 15 amino acids. V was pared by 4 bases and J by 4 bases, with 8 bases of the junction left unmatched. Germline CDR1 reads LGHNA; CDR2 reads YSLEER. In nucleotides, the CDR3 is TGCGCCAGCAGCCCTTCTGAGACAGGGGTCACTGAAGCTTTCTTT. The encoded protein is CASSPSETGVTEAFF.

This chain joins TRBV6-1 and TRBJ1-6, with a possible D match to TRBD1 (6 bases). V lost 6 bases and J lost 10, with 16 bases in between. This CDR3 contains 14 residues. Germline V gives CDR1 MNHNS, CDR2 SASEGT. The CDR3 reads CASSLEGGGSPLHF. The CDR3 DNA sequence: TGTGCCAGCAGCCTGGAGGGAGGGGGGTCACCCCTCCACTTT.